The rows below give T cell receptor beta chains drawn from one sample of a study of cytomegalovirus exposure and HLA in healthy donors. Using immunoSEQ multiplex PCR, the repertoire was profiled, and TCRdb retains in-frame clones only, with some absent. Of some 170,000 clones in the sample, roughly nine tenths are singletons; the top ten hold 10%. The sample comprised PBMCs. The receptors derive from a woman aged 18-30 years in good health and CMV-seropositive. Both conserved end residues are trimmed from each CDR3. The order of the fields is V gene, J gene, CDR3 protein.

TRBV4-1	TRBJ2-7	ASSQDFGGLEQY
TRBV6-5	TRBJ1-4	ASRLTGQFNEKLF
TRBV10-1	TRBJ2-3	ASGSGRVSDTQY
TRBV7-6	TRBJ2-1	ASSSAIAGVLYEQF
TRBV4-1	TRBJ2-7	ASSQDVVTVGPYEQY
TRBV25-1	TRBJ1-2	ASSVQGAGYT
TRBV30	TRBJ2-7	AWWTGGPQY
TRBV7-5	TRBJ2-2	ARSSQSGLGELF
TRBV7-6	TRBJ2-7	ASSERDRVYEQY
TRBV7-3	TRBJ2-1	ASSLNPTSSYNEQF
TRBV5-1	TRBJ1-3	ASSLDGQVSGNTIY
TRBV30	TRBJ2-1	AWKGAELNEQF
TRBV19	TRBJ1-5	ASSIQISNQPQH
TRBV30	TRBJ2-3	AWSVRIGWADTQY
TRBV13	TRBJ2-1	ASSSVPTSGSHNNEQF
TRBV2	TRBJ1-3	ASSEDRGSGNTIY
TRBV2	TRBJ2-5	ASIEDRDGTQY
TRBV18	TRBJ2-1	ASSPPWGSGREDEQF
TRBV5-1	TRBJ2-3	ASSPQGDPRTDTQY
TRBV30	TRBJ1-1	AWSLNLGSEAF
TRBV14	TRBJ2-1	ASSQGGPEDEQF
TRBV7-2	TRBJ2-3	ASSFSGPLGDTQY
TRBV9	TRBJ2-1	ASSTRTGNEQF